This is a list of T cell receptor beta chains from one sample in a study of high-grade serous ovarian cancer treatment subgroups. The method was immunoSEQ multiplex PCR; TCRdb's version includes in-frame clones alone and lacks a portion of them. This table holds 30,000 or so clones, about 81% found once. Sequenced input: tumor tissue. The receptor set was obtained from a human donor with high-grade serous ovarian cancer. The CDR3 runs from the conserved cysteine through the conserved F or W.

j_call v_call cdr3_aa
TRBJ2-2 TRBV29-1 CSVQSGRFGGELFF
TRBJ2-6 TRBV7-2 CASSLYAFSGANVLTF
TRBJ1-5 TRBV28 CASKGGGTQPQHF
TRBJ2-1 TRBV28 CASSTGQGRGEQFF
TRBJ2-2 TRBV27 CASSLDGGAIGELFF
TRBJ1-2 TRBV5-6 CASSLGFTGGYDYGYTF
TRBJ1-5 TRBV2 CASSEALRSNQPQHF
TRBJ2-7 TRBV5-1 CASSLWDDYEQYF
TRBJ1-5 TRBV5-5 CASSLQGVEQPQHF
TRBJ2-1 TRBV5-1 CASSLSPRDGGNEQFF
TRBJ2-7 TRBV5-6 CASSFSGTGGYEQYF
TRBJ2-5 TRBV14 CASSRRTLAGVLETQYF
TRBJ1-1 TRBV5-1 CASSLVVGGTEAFF
TRBJ2-3 TRBV7-8 CASSLKRGPDTQYF
TRBJ2-7 TRBV18 CASSPPALAAYEQYF
TRBJ2-3 TRBV27 CASSSYQTSDTQYF
TRBJ2-1 TRBV11-3 CASSSSNYNEQFF
TRBJ2-2 TRBV7-2 CASSAQGVHRELFF
NA TRBV28 CASSPATSGSSYEQYF
TRBJ2-7 TRBV2 CASNGISGSRAYEQYF
TRBJ2-1 TRBV29-1 CSVDGKMVPIKGGEQFF
TRBJ2-5 TRBV7-2 CASSLTPQETQYF
TRBJ2-7 TRBV2 CASSELSYEQYF
TRBJ2-7 TRBV7-9 CASSRQSLYYEQYF
TRBJ2-3 TRBV6-6 CASSSPGATDTQYF
TRBJ2-3 TRBV7-9 CASSAGLAGEGDTQYF
TRBJ1-5 TRBV28 CASSLEGLGNQPQHF
TRBJ1-2 TRBV19 CASSGVRPGNYGYTF
TRBJ2-1 TRBV7-6 CASSYRDSSYNEQFF
TRBJ2-4 TRBV30 CAWSPRGAKNIQYF
TRBJ2-5 TRBV27 CASSLKGREAQTQYF
TRBJ1-2 TRBV2 CASTYQTGGVHGYTF
TRBJ1-1 TRBV27 CASSLLAQGGTEAFF
TRBJ2-7 TRBV6-6 CASSYSQRQTYEQYF
TRBJ2-5 TRBV15 CATSRVAGGGETQYF
TRBJ2-7 TRBV18 CASSPTGTFYEQYF
TRBJ1-5 TRBV5-8 CASSPGTGGYNQPQHF
TRBJ1-1 TRBV28 CASSLHTEAFF